These T cell receptor beta chains were read from a single sample in a study of T cells in tuberculosis. Some clones are missing from TCRdb's copy, which holds only in-frame ones; the method was immunoSEQ multiplex PCR. The table includes about 49,000 clones, nearly 95% detected once. This material consisted of PBMCs, taken at tuberculosis diagnosis. These TCRs come from an adult with tuberculosis. Both conserved end residues are part of each CDR3. D genes are given only for firm matches.

V gene,J gene,D gene,CDR3 protein
TRBV23-1,TRBJ2-1,-,CASSQTPAVTDNEQFF
TRBV5-1,TRBJ2-7,TRBD1,CASSLPGQGSEQYF
TRBV28,TRBJ1-2,TRBD1,CASSGQGHGYTF
TRBV5-6,TRBJ1-1,-,CASSLGRNTEAFF
TRBV4-3,TRBJ2-1,TRBD2,CASSPRAGDYNEQFF
TRBV20-1,TRBJ1-2,TRBD1,CMLGQSYGYTF
TRBV19,TRBJ1-3,-,CASSAARSTGNTIYF
TRBV6-5,TRBJ2-1,TRBD1,CASKLSQGPYNEQFF
TRBV30,TRBJ2-5,TRBD2,CASLAGQETQYF
TRBV14,TRBJ2-1,TRBD2,CASSQARGVAGGSYNEQFF
TRBV28,TRBJ1-2,-,CASSHRGVDYGYTF
TRBV7-9,TRBJ2-5,TRBD2,CASSLGLAGRQETQYF
TRBV10-2,TRBJ2-1,-,CASSPVLAEYNEQFF
TRBV28,TRBJ2-1,TRBD2,CASNAAGAGYEQFF
TRBV4-2,TRBJ2-7,TRBD2,CASSQGLAGSYEQYF
TRBV5-6,TRBJ2-5,-,CASSLVSQETQYF
TRBV18,TRBJ2-7,TRBD1,CASSGGQTYEQYF
TRBV15,TRBJ1-1,-,CATSRDLVSTEAFF
TRBV2,TRBJ2-6,TRBD2,CASRAGLAGHSSISSGANVLTF
TRBV7-2,TRBJ2-1,TRBD2,CASSLAGTSGYNEQFF
TRBV19,TRBJ2-5,TRBD2,CASSIGLAGGGGAQYF
TRBV6-1,TRBJ2-4,-,CASGDSASRNIQYF
TRBV7-8,TRBJ2-7,TRBD2,CASTGERTSGNYEQYF
TRBV11-2,TRBJ1-1,-,CASSEGSFDTEAFF
TRBV4-3,TRBJ2-4,TRBD2,CASSQDGSGRNIQYF
TRBV11-3,TRBJ2-1,TRBD2,CASSLGRGLAGAGEQFF
TRBV30,TRBJ2-1,-,CAWRGQDEQFF
TRBV7-2,TRBJ2-7,-,CASSLDAFSGSEQYF
TRBV19,TRBJ2-1,TRBD2,CASRSGRAERGNEQFF
TRBV28,TRBJ1-4,-,CASSSPTGVLSGNEKLFF
TRBV18,TRBJ2-3,-,CASSPFGGTDTQYF
TRBV7-9,TRBJ2-1,TRBD1,CASSLARTGDNEQFF
TRBV30,TRBJ2-3,-,CACDGGAASTDTQYF
TRBV4-1,TRBJ1-1,-,CASSQAGEYQGAFF
TRBV7-3,TRBJ1-5,TRBD1,CASSLIPQGSSNQPQHF
TRBV5-1,TRBJ1-3,-,CASSSGVGNTIYF
TRBV19,TRBJ2-1,TRBD2,CASNGLGGYNEQFF
TRBV30,TRBJ2-1,-,CAWSRTFSSYNEQFF
TRBV7-6,TRBJ2-5,-,CASSLGPVRETQYF
TRBV5-1,TRBJ2-7,TRBD1,CASSFGQGGEQYF
TRBV2,TRBJ1-1,-,CASSEARRGLMNTEAFF
TRBV5-4,TRBJ2-3,TRBD2,CASSPGLGTPDTQYF
TRBV7-9,TRBJ2-7,TRBD1,CASSQPGDRAYEQYF
TRBV12-5,TRBJ2-1,TRBD1,CASGPSIRDRGPNEQFF
TRBV5-8,TRBJ1-4,TRBD1,CASSLFGQGANEKLFF
TRBV12-2,TRBJ2-7,-,CASRLGPTRGARDEQYF
TRBV5-5,TRBJ2-2,TRBD1,CASSSFYRRDSTGELFF